The entry that follows covers one T cell receptor (beta chain) sequence. It lacks a known antigen. The record has no base qualities; no much larger clone is one base away. V gives up 0 bases and J gives up 6 bases, and the segment between their germline ends measures 12 bases. Reading the germline V gene gives CDR1 ENHRY and CDR2 SYGVKD. Counted from cysteine to phenylalanine, this CDR3 has 16 amino acids. Only CDR3 DNA is held: 48 bases, read in frame from base 1. Library generation was performed with the immunoSEQ multiplex PCR assay. For the multiplex PCR, a mixture combining 60 forward primers for TCR Vbeta segments and 13 reverse primers for TCR Jbeta segments was used. A multiplex PCR assay on genomic DNA amplified the CDR3 region of rearranged TCR beta genes. The amplified TCR beta libraries were sequenced on the Illumina HiSeq System as 87-base-pair reads. The original methods were these. A later analysis tallied some 79 million unique TCR beta chains across the 666 repertoires, and approximately 9.9 million of those chains were shared by two or more donors. Raw reads were error-corrected and collapsed into unique sequences by a nearest-neighbor algorithm in which closely related sequences were merged to remove PCR and sequencing errors. To assign V, D and J gene segments, CDR3 sequences were aligned to IMGT reference sequences. For a sequence to be retained, a match of at least six nucleotides to both a V gene segment and a J gene segment was required. Rearrangements were called productive when the CDR3 lacked stop codons and stayed in frame with V and J; all others were non-productive. Following IMGT convention, CDR3 was defined as the stretch from the second conserved V-encoded cysteine to the conserved J-encoded phenylalanine. Sequences without an unambiguous match to a single V gene segment were excluded from the earlier analysis of several hundred of the donors. In an earlier analysis of roughly 500 of the donors, V segments were called functional above 56.7% productive rearrangements and were called segregating when the between-donor standard deviation exceeded 5%. To diagnose cytomegalovirus status from the catalog of TCR beta chain sequences, a statistical classification framework was built. In a later analysis, V and J genes were assigned by comparing TCR nucleotide sequences against IMGT/GENE-DB human TR gene sequences. A later analysis assigned CDR3 sequences and most-parsimonious VDJ recombination scenarios with the TCRdist pipeline. In a later analysis, each TCR beta chain was defined by its CDR3 amino acid sequence together with its V-gene family, and reads without a unique V-gene family were excluded. In a later analysis, 450 to 600 highly shared, low-generation-probability nucleotide sequences were removed to address suspected cross-contamination and a sequencing artifact. In a later analysis, a clonal expansion index for each public chain was calculated from normalized within-repertoire ranks of inferred template counts. In a later analysis, generation probabilities were computed using a VDJ recombination model fitted to out-of-frame rearrangements, and the results were checked against IGoR. A later analysis scored TCR-TCR, TCR-HLA and TCR-CMV co-occurrence with hypergeometric tests, applying a repertoire-size bias correction to TCR pairs. A later analysis estimated false discovery rates by permuting HLA or CMV assignments 20 times. In a later analysis, co-occurring TCRs were grouped using DBSCAN, with TCRdist sequence similarity added in when clustering inside HLA-allele-positive subsets. Repertoires with fewer than 30,000 or more than 120,000 public chains were left out of co-occurrence clustering, as were several repertoires with anomalous nucleotide sharing. TCRdb took over this immuneACCESS table, retaining in-frame rearrangements with V and J assigned. Such tables are incomplete; in checked studies, under half of the missing clones stem from an unresolved V gene, and the remainder is unexplained. V and J calls and clone size are as listed in that table; D and trimming were resolved from the DNA. The sample table lists 55,000 to 65,000 clones, approximately 80% of them with a count of one. 1.6% of the sample comes from the top ten.

The cohort comprised some 680 healthy bone marrow donors. At the time of sampling, all cohort members were nominally healthy, though unrecorded immune exposures were likely present. CMV serostatus was recorded as positive for about 300 and negative for about half of the roughly 700 cohort members, whereas no CMV serostatus was recorded for the donor in question. Every donor gave a peripheral blood sample, and the peripheral blood mononuclear cells from that sample were used for TCR beta sequencing. Genomic DNA was extracted from the blood cell samples with the Qiagen DNeasy Blood Extraction Kit. These data are taken from a study of cytomegalovirus exposure and HLA in healthy donors (dated by TCRdb to the late 2010s). Background for the entire study: An earlier analysis of approximately 550 of the donors reported approximately 300 Gb of sequence data and about 100 million unique TCR beta sequences from 150 million to 200 million T cells. Approximately 310 gigabases of sequencing data and around 88 million unique TCR sequences made up an early release that covered several hundred HLA-typed donors. The genetic ancestry cluster associated with self-reported Caucasian donors included about four fifths of the roughly 360 genotyped donors. The study aimed to test whether signatures of past pathogen exposure could be identified by cataloging public T cell receptors. The study profiled the T cell repertoires of about 640 subjects by immunosequencing and related them to cytomegalovirus serostatus. In addition to the first cohort of 500 to 850 subjects, a separate validation cohort of 130 or so different subjects was used. The study combined high-throughput TCR immunosequencing, statistical association of individual TCRs with disease status, and machine learning to predict cytomegalovirus infection status. To study patterns of TCR occurrence, a later analysis re-analyzed previously published TCR beta repertoires from just over 650 donors and added high-resolution HLA genotyping. Rather than using new phenotypic data, the later analysis identified candidate immune exposures from TCR beta sequences and from how often those sequences occurred across donors. In an earlier analysis of 500 to 650 of the donors, high-throughput TCR beta sequencing was used to judge whether each TCR beta V gene segment behaved as functional or pseudogenic. Donor age, sex, ethnicity and CMV serostatus were compiled together with the repertoire data. In a later genetic analysis, genome-wide SNP genotypes for about three fifths of the 666 donors were used, and that subset was treated as a discovery cohort. All discovery cohort repertoires had been generated on a single sequencing platform. Class I and class II HLA loci were covered by the typing at four-digit resolution. The number of donors typed differed by locus, with roughly 629-640 for A, B, C, DRB1 and DQB1, 522 for DQA1, nearly 610 for DPA1, and some 440 for DPB1. Because of strong linkage in the cohort, a few DR-DQ haplotypes were treated as single units for association and clustering. Across 300 to 400 genotyped donors of the cohort, an average of roughly 250,000 unique TCR beta nucleotide sequences per donor were sequenced, and approximately 17% of those sequences were non-productive.

What the study reported, not specific to this receptor: In a later genetic analysis, a missense DCLRE1C variant was associated with V-gene and J-gene trimming of TCR beta chains, and the association was replicated in an independent cohort. In both the original and validation cohorts, the classifier was reported to diagnose cytomegalovirus status with high specificity and sensitivity. A cluster of highly shared sequence variants was judged likely to represent a technical artifact of the sequencing pipeline. A later analysis reported that several top co-occurrence clusters appeared linked to parvovirus B19, influenza, CMV and Epstein-Barr virus. Compared with the approximately 710-donor mean, donors in an Asian-associated ancestry cluster had fewer N-insertions in productive TCRs, according to a later genetic analysis. When HLA alleles, especially DR and DQ, strongly co-occurred, attributing TCR associations to individual alleles was difficult. Only TCR beta chains were sequenced in this cohort, and the absence of alpha or paired-chain data limited detectable features. In vitro tests confirmed that a few of the cytomegalovirus-associated TCR beta chains recognize cytomegalovirus antigens. The study listed 170 or so TCR beta chains as associated with cytomegalovirus. Seventeen rarely observed V segments, including chromosome 9 orphons, were excluded from the earlier analysis of about 500 of the donors because counts were too low. According to a later analysis, most CMV-associated TCR beta chains appeared to be HLA-restricted, and the HLA associations seemed to be driven largely by CMV exposure. The presence/absence analyses assumed that sequencing depth was roughly uniform across donors, and that assumption may not be true. A later analysis associated about 17,000 TCR beta sequences with specific HLA alleles at a false discovery rate of 0.05. Some IMGT-functional V segments, including TRBV6-2 and TRBV6-3, could not be told apart with the 87-base-pair reads, so those segments were excluded. In an earlier analysis of around 600 of the donors, most TCR beta V segments were observed in productive rearrangements about 90% or about 30% of the time, broadly matching IMGT annotations. While some public TCRs were present in many individuals, most TCR sequences turned up only very rarely across donors. In a later analysis, HLA-associated TCR beta chains were found to be more clonally expanded and to have lower generation probabilities than equally common non-associated chains. A further reported finding was that TCR beta sequences accurately predicted the HLA-A and HLA-B alleles for most subjects in the first cohort. The authors suggested that the approach could potentially be generalized to other disease states and immunological phenotypes. According to a later analysis, TCR association rates differed among HLA loci, with DRB1 alleles showing the most associated TCRs and HLA-C alleles showing the fewest. For the cohort, immune exposure information was limited to CMV serostatus. Correlated functional status among segregating V segments might be attributable to linkage disequilibrium, but an unknown experimental factor could not be ruled out. Because HLA typing was missing for some donors at each locus, association tests included only the typed subset.

The TCR comes from a human donor in good health. Sequencing used PBMCs. The rearrangement combines TRBV10-3 with TRBJ1-6, with the D gene too uncertain to name. DNA sequence: TGTGCCATCAGTGAGTCGCAAGGGAGTTTTAATTCACCCCTCCACTTT. Protein translation: CAISESQGSFNSPLHF.